The next 11 T cell receptor beta chains were all read from a single sample in a study of CD8+CD57+ T cells in acquired aplastic anemia. Genomic DNA provided the template from which TCR beta VDJ and CDR3 profiles were obtained. MiXCR, applied by TCRdb to the reads, yields one record per CDR3 protein. This sample has fewer than 85,000 distinct CDR3 sequences, with under 80% found just once. The authors sequenced patients whose flow cytometry had shown CD8+CD57+ cell expansion. The sample consisted of sorted CD4+, CD8+, or CD8+CD57+ T cells (not recorded which) from PBMCs. The origin of the receptors is a human donor with aplastic anemia.

The V call is TRBV10-1, the J call TRBJ2-3, with a tentative D call TRBD2 (6 bases). CDR3 size: 16 residues. Germline values: CDR1 WNHNN, CDR2 SYGVQD (reference sequence). The V end was cut by 5 bases, the J end by 4 bases, with 19 bases between. The CDR3 DNA sequence: TGCGCCAGCAGTAGTATGGGACTCATGGATGCAGATACGCAGTATTTT. Encoded protein: CASSSMGLMDADTQYF.

The rearrangement uses TRBV6-5 and TRBJ2-7; TRBD1 is a possible D gene (5 bases). Germline V gene data show CDR1 as MNHEY and CDR2 as SVGAGI. The CDR3 loop spans 17 amino acids. Trimming removed 4 bases at V and 1 base at J, with 20 bases between. The CDR3 here is CASSFTQGRTSSYEQYF. CDR3 coding DNA: TGTGCCAGCAGTTTTACCCAGGGTAGGACGAGTTCCTACGAGCAGTACTTC.

The rearrangement uses TRBV9 and TRBJ2-5; D unresolved. The CDR3 is 12 residues long. V gave up 2 bases and J gave up 1 base, with 3 bases separating them. From germline, CDR1 is SGDLS and CDR2 YYNGEE. CDR3: CASSVGQETQYF. The CDR3 nucleotides are TGTGCCAGCAGCGTCGGCCAAGAGACCCAGTACTTC. Using reference TRBV9 and TRBJ2-5 for the parts outside the CDR3, the full variable domain is DSGVTQTPKHLITATGQRVTLRCSPRSGDLSVYWYQQSLDQGLQFLIQYYNGEERAKGNILERFSAQQFPDLHSELNLSSLELGDSALYFCASSVGQETQYFGPGTRLLVL.

The V gene is TRBV10-2, the J gene TRBJ2-7; tentatively, D is TRBD1 or TRBD2 (7 bases each). Per the germline V gene, CDR1 is WSHSY and CDR2 is SAAADI. The CDR3 length is 11 residues. Trimming removed 10 bases from V and 6 bases from J, with 13 bases in between. CDR3 coding DNA: TGCGCCACCCAGGGGGGGATCGAGCAGTACTTC. Residues: CATQGGIEQYF.

The CDR3 DNA sequence: TGCGCCAGCAGGGAGACAGCTTCCGGGGAGCTGTTTTTT. Translation: CASRETASGELFF. V is TRBV10-1 and J is TRBJ2-2; TRBD1 might be the D (5 bases). Germline assignment: CDR1 WNHNN and CDR2 SYGVQD (reference sequence). CDR3 length: 13 residues. V lost 6 bases and J 6 bases, leaving 11 bases between the germline ends.

The chain uses TRBV28 and TRBJ2-2; D ambiguous. This CDR3 is built from 13 residues. Germline assignment: CDR1 MDHEN and CDR2 SYDVKM. V was cut by 5 bases and J by 5 bases, with 9 bases left in between. CDR3 DNA: TGTGCCAGCAGTACCATGGGAACCGGGGAGCTGTTTTTT. It yields the protein CASSTMGTGELFF.

The chain carries TRBV7-9 and TRBJ1-2; D uncertain. V lost 5 bases to trimming and J lost 8 bases, with 9 bases between them. The CDR3 sequence is 11 residues long. Germline assignment: CDR1 SEHNR and CDR2 FQNEAQ (reference sequence). In DNA, the CDR3 is TGTGCCAGCAGCCCACGTGGCGGCTACACCTTC. This encodes CASSPRGGYTF.

This clonotype was seen many times. The rearrangement uses TRBV5-1 and TRBJ1-1, with D unclear. V lost 0 bases and J 5 bases, leaving 5 bases between the germline ends. Germline V gene sequence: CDR1 SGHRS, CDR2 YFSETQ. This CDR3 region has 12 residues. In DNA form, the CDR3 reads TGCGCCAGCAGCTTGGGGCGGACTGAAGCTTTCTTT. This encodes CASSLGRTEAFF.

Concerning this clonotype itself: A junction end diverges from the germline sequence, so it may reflect a read error. The rearrangement links TRBV15 to TRBJ2-2, with TRBD2 matching over 11 bases. Germline CDR1 reads LNHNV; CDR2 reads YYDKDF (reference sequence). The length of the CDR3 is 16 residues. CDR3 in amino acids: CATSGDSGRATGELFF. CDR3 DNA sequence: TGTGCCACCAGCGGAGATAGCGGGAGGGCCACCGGGGAGCTGTTTTTT. The full variable domain, its missing parts supplied by reference TRBV15 and TRBJ2-2, is DAMVIQNPRYQVTQFGKPVTLSCSQTLNHNVMYWYQQKSSQAPKLLFHYYDKDFNNEADTPDNFQSRRPNTSFCFLDIRSPGLGDTAMYLCATSGDSGRATGELFFGEGSRLTVL.

The chain combines TRBV11-2 with TRBJ2-5; 11 bases fit TRBD2. In germline, CDR1 is SGHAT, CDR2 FQNNGV. This CDR3 is 17 amino acids long. V lost 4 bases and J lost 3; bases outside the gene matches: 10. As DNA, the CDR3 is TGTGCCAGCAGCTATCCCGGGACTAGCGGTCTTAAAGAGACCCAGTACTTC. This gives the protein CASSYPGTSGLKETQYF.

This clonotype was recorded a few times. J is TRBJ1-1 and V is TRBV7-9; TRBD1 is a possible D gene (5 bases). The CDR3 is made up of 14 amino acids. Per the germline V gene, CDR1 is SEHNR and CDR2 is FQNEAQ (reference sequence). V lost 5 bases and J 4 bases, leaving 14 bases between the germline ends. This chain's CDR3 is CASSTEGVGTEAFF. The CDR3 DNA is TGTGCCAGCAGCACAGAAGGGGTCGGCACTGAAGCTTTCTTT.